Below are 8 T cell receptor beta chains sequenced from a single sample in a study of T cells in women clearing cervical HPV infection. The method was immunoSEQ multiplex PCR; TCRdb's version includes in-frame clones alone and lacks a portion of them. Its table records roughly 30,000 clones. The sequencing sample was made of blood buffy coat. The origin of the receptors is a woman aged 18-70 years with a cervical HPV16 infection that either progressed to CIN3+ or cleared (not recorded which).

On this clone itself: The read ends 3 residues early relative to the CDR3; the germline J gene fills the gap. The chain is built from TRBV20-1 and TRBJ2-7; 7 bases are a match to TRBD2. The CDR3 length is 13 residues. V shed 3 bases and J 4 bases; nucleotides not matched to a gene: 6. Germline CDR1 and CDR2: DFQATT and SNEGSKA (reference sequence). The CDR3 sequence is CSARGGGRYEQYF. The CDR3 DNA, read in part, is TGCAGTGCTAGGGGTGGCGGGAGATACGAG.

In regard to this clone: The DNA ends 3 residues before the CDR3 does, and the rest of the CDR3 is filled in from the germline J gene. V usage is TRBV4-1 and J usage is TRBJ1-6; a possible D gene is TRBD1 (6 bases). Trimming stripped 0 bases from V and 9 bases from J, with 12 bases between. CDR3 size: 15 residues. Germline CDR1 is MGHRA and CDR2 is YSYEKL. The sequenced part of the CDR3 DNA is TGCGCCAGCAGCCAAGATCAGACAGGCTCTTCACCC. Translation gives CASSQDQTGSSP. The complete CDR3 sequence is CASSQDQTGSSPLHF.

Worth noting for this clone: The read ends 3 residues shy of where the CDR3 ends; the end is completed using the germline J gene. V usage is TRBV5-1 and J usage is TRBJ1-4, with D perhaps matching TRBD1 (5 bases). V lost 2 bases to trimming and J lost 4 bases, with 18 bases between them. This CDR3 comprises 17 residues. Germline CDR1 and CDR2: SGHRS and YFSETQ. The CDR3: CASSFSGRGNHNEKLFF. The sequenced part of the CDR3 DNA is TGCGCCAGCAGCTTCTCTGGTAGGGGCAACCATAATGAAAAA.

Details on this clone: The CDR3 extends 3 residues past the end of the read, so its final part is completed from the germline J gene. This chain links TRBV20-1 with TRBJ1-2; weak D call: TRBD1 (6 bases). Germline CDR1 DFQATT, CDR2 SNEGSKA (reference sequence). There are 16 residues in the CDR3. Trimming took 3 bases from V and 2 from J, leaving 19 bases between them. The CDR3 bases that were read are TGCAGTGCTAGTATACCGGGACACCGGACGAACTATGGC. It codes for CSASIPGHRTNYG. The CDR3 reads in full as CSASIPGHRTNYGYTF.

Regarding this clone: The read terminates 3 residues before the CDR3 end, so the remaining end is supplied by the germline J gene. The gene calls are TRBV29-1 and TRBJ2-7; 9 bases match TRBD2. The germline gives CDR1 SQVTM, CDR2 ANQGSEA. This CDR3 comprises 16 residues. The V gene end was trimmed by 1 base and the J gene end by 4 bases; junction bases not matched to a gene: 11. The sequenced CDR3 bases are TGCAGCGTTGAAGGGCTAGCGGGAAGTGGCGTATACGAG. It codes for CSVEGLAGSGVYE. The entire CDR3 sequence reads CSVEGLAGSGVYEQYF.

About this clone itself: The CDR3 end is not reached by the read, which stops 3 residues before it; the germline J gene fills it in. The chain combines TRBV20-1 with TRBJ2-6; TRBD1 or TRBD2 may be the D gene (5 bases each). V lost 0 bases, J lost 1 base, and 7 bases lay in between. Germline lookup yields CDR1 DFQATT and CDR2 SNEGSKA (reference sequence). The CDR3 is 15 amino acids. The CDR3 DNA, read in part, is TGCAGTGCTAGAGAAGGGGAGTCTGGGGCCAACGTC. It specifies CSAREGESGANV. The CDR3 in its entirety is CSAREGESGANVLTF.

On this clone: Coverage ceases 3 residues before the CDR3 finishes, and the germline J gene fills in the end. The chain has TRBV7-3 and TRBJ2-3, with 13 bases that match TRBD2. Germline V CDR1 and CDR2: SGHTA, FQGTGA. The CDR3 totals 16 residues. Unmatched junction bases numbered 2, after V lost 3 bases and J lost 2 bases. CDR3 bases read: TGTGCCAGCAGCTTGACTAGCGGGGGGTCCACAGATACG. Translation: CASSLTSGGSTDT. The whole CDR3 reads CASSLTSGGSTDTQYF.

With respect to this clone: The read ends 3 residues before the CDR3 terminus; that terminus is restored from the germline J gene. The chain uses TRBV5-3 and TRBJ2-6, with a weak D call TRBD1 (5 bases). TRBV5-3 is an ORF; its function is uncertain. Deletions cut 3 bases from V and 0 bases from J, with 16 bases between. This CDR3 contains 18 residues. The CDR3 sequence is CARSSRVNPLSGANVLTF. CDR3 DNA, as far as it was read: TGTGCCAGAAGCTCCAGGGTTAATCCCCTCTCTGGGGCCAACGTC.